This TCR beta chain was recorded in a study of CD8 T cells in Susac syndrome. V was cut by 6 bases and J by 7 bases, with 16 bases left in between. The germline V gene has CDR1 SGHVS and CDR2 FNYEAQ. This CDR3 comprises 13 residues. RNA, at roughly 0.45 to 1 ug, was reverse transcribed with random hexamers. MiXCR, run by TCRdb on the immunoSEQ multiplex PCR reads, gives a single entry per CDR3 protein. The table lists about 110,000 distinct CDR3 sequences, roughly 95% of them singletons. The receptor was isolated from a human donor with Susac syndrome. Sequenced sample: CD8+ T cells from PBMCs. The V gene is TRBV7-6, the J gene TRBJ2-7; D possibly corresponds to TRBD1 (6 bases). In DNA, the CDR3 is TGTGCCAGCAGTCTAACAGGGATGGGGGAGCAGTACTTC. Its protein product is CASSLTGMGEQYF.